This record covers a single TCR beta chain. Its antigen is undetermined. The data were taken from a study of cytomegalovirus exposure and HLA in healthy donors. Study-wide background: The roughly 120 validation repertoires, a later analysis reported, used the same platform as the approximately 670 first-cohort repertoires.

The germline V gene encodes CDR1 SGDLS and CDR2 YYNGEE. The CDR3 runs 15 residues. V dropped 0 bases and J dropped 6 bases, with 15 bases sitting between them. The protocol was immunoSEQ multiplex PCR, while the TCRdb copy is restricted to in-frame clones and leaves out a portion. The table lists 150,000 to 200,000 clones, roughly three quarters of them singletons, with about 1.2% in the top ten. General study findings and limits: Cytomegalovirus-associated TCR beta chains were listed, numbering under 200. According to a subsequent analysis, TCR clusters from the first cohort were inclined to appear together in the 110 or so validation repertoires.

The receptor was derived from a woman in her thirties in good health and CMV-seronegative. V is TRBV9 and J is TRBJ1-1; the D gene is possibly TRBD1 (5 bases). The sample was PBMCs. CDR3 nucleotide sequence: TGTGCCAGCAGCGTAGCTCAAGGGGCGGTCGCTGAAGCTTTCTTT. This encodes CASSVAQGAVAEAFF.